These 29 T cell receptor beta chains were sequenced from one sample in a study of technical replicates of blood from a few donors. Sequencing was performed with immunoSEQ multiplex PCR; in TCRdb, only in-frame clones are kept and a portion is missing. The sample includes about 83,000 clones, about 91% of them seen just once. Sequenced input: T cells isolated from PBMCs. The receptor source for this set is a human donor in good health.

The chain combines TRBV7-6 with TRBJ1-4; possible D gene TRBD1, 6 bases. Germline loops: CDR1 SGHVS, CDR2 FNYEAQ. The CDR3 is 21 amino acids. Trimming took 5 bases from V and 5 from J, leaving 33 bases between them. CDR3 nucleotides: TGTGCCAGCAGCCTGGAGGTTAGGGGGTGGGCAGGGAAAAGAAAGAATGAAAAACTGTTTTTT. Translation gives CASSLEVRGWAGKRKNEKLFF.

This chain links TRBV11-3 with TRBJ2-2, with 10 positions matching TRBD2. J gave up 3 bases and V 0 bases, and 4 bases lay outside the gene matches. This CDR3 has 17 residues. The germline V gene encodes CDR1 SGHNT and CDR2 YENEEA. The CDR3 DNA follows: TGTGCCAGCAGCTTAGATCCGACTAGCGGGCACACCGGGGAGCTGTTTTTT. Translating gives CASSLDPTSGHTGELFF.

This rearrangement joins TRBV4-1 to TRBJ2-7; D is perhaps TRBD2 (5 bases). V gave up 9 bases and J gave up 4 bases, with 25 bases separating them. This CDR3 is 16 amino acids long. The germline V gene encodes CDR1 MGHRA and CDR2 YSYEKL. The CDR3, as DNA: TGCGCCAGTAATTTTTCCCCGAGGGCAGAGCAGTACGAGCAGTACTTC. Translated: CASNFSPRAEQYEQYF.

The V and J genes are TRBV4-1 and TRBJ2-3; no clear D gene. Per the germline V gene, CDR1 is MGHRA and CDR2 is YSYEKL. The ends were cut back, 4 bases at V and 0 bases at J, with 14 bases in the middle. CDR3 length: 16 residues. In nucleotides, the CDR3 is TGCGCCAGCAGCCCCCAGAACCTAGTTAGCACAGATACGCAGTATTTT. It is translated as CASSPQNLVSTDTQYF.

The chain joins TRBV5-1 to TRBJ2-7, with a possible D match to TRBD2 (5 bases). CDR3 length: 13 amino acids. With 2 bases removed from V and 5 bases from J, the gap between germline ends came to 11 bases. CDR1 and CDR2 from the germline V gene are SGHRS and YFSETQ. The CDR3: CASSFTGRDEQYF. CDR3 DNA: TGCGCCAGCAGCTTCACTGGGCGGGACGAGCAGTACTTC. The full variable domain, completed using reference TRBV5-1 and TRBJ2-7, is KAGVTQTPRYLIKTRGQQVTLSCSPISGHRSVSWYQQTPGQGLQFLFEYFSETQRNKGNFPGRFSGRQFSNSRSEMNVSTLELGDSALYLCASSFTGRDEQYFGPGTRLTVT.

The chain is built from TRBV27 and TRBJ1-2, with 8 bases fitting TRBD1. After removal of 5 bases from V and 4 bases from J, the junction contained 9 bases not matched to a gene. From germline, CDR1 is MNHEY and CDR2 SMNVEV (reference sequence). The CDR3 runs to 15 residues. CDR3 coding DNA: TGTGCCAGCAGTGGAGTCGACAGGGGACTCTATGGCTACACCTTC. Its translation: CASSGVDRGLYGYTF.

The chain employs TRBV5-1 and TRBJ2-3, with 12 bases matching TRBD2. In germline, CDR1 is SGHRS, CDR2 YFSETQ. V was pared by 3 bases and J by 4 bases, with 6 bases of the junction left unmatched. The CDR3 extends over 16 amino acids. CDR3 bases: TGCGCCAGCAGCTGGACCCTAGCGGGAGGGTCAGATACGCAGTATTTT. Residues: CASSWTLAGGSDTQYF.

This rearrangement joins TRBV5-1 to TRBJ2-7, with a possible D match to TRBD1 (5 bases). V shed 0 bases and J shed 3 bases, with 16 bases lying between them. The germline V gene has CDR1 SGHRS and CDR2 YFSETQ. This CDR3 comprises 16 residues. CDR3 bases: TGCGCCAGCAGCTTGGCGCGTCAGAACAGGAGCTACGAGCAGTACTTC. Protein sequence: CASSLARQNRSYEQYF.

J is TRBJ1-5 and V is TRBV15; perhaps TRBD1 as D (6 bases). Trimming shortened V by 0 bases and J by 4 bases, and 19 bases separated the two germline ends. Germline V lookup: CDR1 LNHNV, CDR2 YYDKDF (reference sequence). The CDR3 is 18 amino acids. CDR3 coding DNA: TGTGCCACCAGCAGAGAGAGTCCCCTAGGGGGGGTAAATCAGCCCCAGCATTTT. It translates to CATSRESPLGGVNQPQHF.

V usage is TRBV19 and J usage is TRBJ2-5; 9 nucleotides agree with TRBD1. This CDR3 is 13 amino acids long. Germline V CDR1 and CDR2: LNHDA, SQIVND (reference sequence). J gave up 9 bases and V 5 bases, and 7 bases lay outside the gene matches. CDR3 amino acids: CASSFPGQGPQYF. CDR3 nucleotide sequence: TGTGCCAGTAGTTTTCCGGGACAGGGTCCCCAGTACTTC. Supplemented by reference TRBV19 and TRBJ2-5, the full variable domain reads DGGITQSPKYLFRKEGQNVTLSCEQNLNHDAMYWYRQDPGQGLRLIYYSQIVNDFQKGDIAEGYSVSREKKESFPLTVTSAQKNPTAFYLCASSFPGQGPQYFGPGTRLLVL.

This clone was counted a single time. This chain links TRBV5-4 with TRBJ1-2; 12 bases are shared with TRBD1. Looked up from germline, CDR1 is SGHNT and CDR2 is YYREEE (reference sequence). The CDR3 is 16 residues long. Trimming at V came to 1 base and at J to 8 bases, leaving 9 bases not matched to a gene. In nucleotides, the CDR3 is TGTGCCAGCAGCTTGAAACCGGGACAGGGGGCCCTGGGCTACACCTTC. It yields the protein CASSLKPGQGALGYTF.

CDR3 residues: CASSSRATGTYEKLFF. DNA for the CDR3: TGTGCCAGCAGCTCTAGAGCGACAGGGACTTACGAAAAACTGTTTTTT. This chain connects TRBV7-2 to TRBJ1-4; TRBD1 matches 7 bases. Per germline, CDR1 SGHTA and CDR2 FQGNSA. This CDR3 contains 16 residues. V lost 4 bases, J lost 8 bases, and 13 bases stayed unmatched.

This rearrangement joins TRBV2 to TRBJ1-2; 7 nucleotides agree with TRBD1. The length of the CDR3 is 12 residues. The germline gives CDR1 SNHLY, CDR2 FYNNEI. V was clipped by 10 bases and J by 2 bases; unmatched bases: 4. This CDR3 reads CAITTGNYGYTF. The CDR3 DNA sequence: TGTGCCATAACGACAGGGAACTATGGCTACACCTTC. Full variable domain (outside the CDR3, taken from reference TRBV2 and TRBJ1-2): EPEVTQTPSHQVTQMGQEVILRCVPISNHLYFYWYRQILGQKVEFLVSFYNNEISEKSEIFDDQFSVERPDGSNFTLKIRSTKLEDSAMYFCAITTGNYGYTFGSGTRLTVV.

This chain joins TRBV7-2 and TRBJ1-1; TRBD1 agrees at 7 bases. The CDR3 consists of 15 residues. V shed 0 bases and J 5 bases; nucleotides not matched to a gene: 6. Germline V lookup: CDR1 SGHTA, CDR2 FQGNSA. CDR3 bases: TGTGCCAGCAGCTTAGCAGGGGGCAGGTTGACTGAAGCTTTCTTT. It yields the protein CASSLAGGRLTEAFF. Combining the CDR3 with reference TRBV7-2 and TRBJ1-1 gives the whole variable domain GAGVSQSPSNKVTEKGKDVELRCDPISGHTALYWYRQSLGQGLEFLIYFQGNSAPDKSGLPSDRFSAERTGGSVSTLTIQRTQQEDSAVYLCASSLAGGRLTEAFFGQGTRLTVV.

The V call is TRBV9, the J call TRBJ1-1; TRBD1 is a possible D gene (6 bases). Deletions cut 0 bases from V and 5 bases from J, with 8 bases between. Germline lookup yields CDR1 SGDLS and CDR2 YYNGEE. The CDR3 has 13 amino acids. In DNA form, the CDR3 reads TGTGCCAGCAGCGTAGGAAGGGGGACTGAAGCTTTCTTT. This codes for CASSVGRGTEAFF.

The V and J genes are TRBV19 and TRBJ1-5; 8 bases fit TRBD1. The CDR3 length is 13 residues. Germline CDR1 is LNHDA and CDR2 is SQIVND (reference sequence). V lost 5 bases and J lost 6; bases outside the gene matches: 3. CDR3 in DNA: TGTGCCAGTAGTGGACAGGGTGTTCAGCCCCAGCATTTT. Its translation is CASSGQGVQPQHF. The variable domain in full, completed from reference TRBV19 and TRBJ1-5, reads DGGITQSPKYLFRKEGQNVTLSCEQNLNHDAMYWYRQDPGQGLRLIYYSQIVNDFQKGDIAEGYSVSREKKESFPLTVTSAQKNPTAFYLCASSGQGVQPQHFGDGTRLSIL.

This chain links TRBV5-4 with TRBJ2-5; 9 bases match TRBD1. With 4 bases clipped from V and 5 bases from J, the junction kept 12 bases outside the gene matches. The CDR3 contains 16 residues. Germline-derived CDR1 and CDR2 are SGHNT and YYREEE (reference sequence). CDR3 DNA sequence: TGTGCCAGCAGCGGAACCCCGGGACAGGGTCGGGAGACCCAGTACTTC. Residues: CASSGTPGQGRETQYF.

The genes are TRBV6-1 and TRBJ2-7; 11 bases match TRBD1. Germline loops: CDR1 MNHNS, CDR2 SASEGT. This CDR3 comprises 19 residues. J gave up 5 bases and V 1 base, and 16 bases lay outside the gene matches. DNA for the CDR3: TGTGCCAGCAGTGAAGTTTGGATTGCGTTGGGGACAGGGGGTAACGAGCAGTACTTC. Encoded protein: CASSEVWIALGTGGNEQYF.

J is TRBJ2-3 and V is TRBV15; 11 bases are shared with TRBD1. Germline loops: CDR1 LNHNV, CDR2 YYDKDF (reference sequence). Trimming cost V 6 bases and J 5 bases; bases outside gene matches: 4. The CDR3 contains 14 residues. As DNA, the CDR3 is TGTGCCACCAGTCGGACAGGGGGCGAAGATACGCAGTATTTT. Translating it yields CATSRTGGEDTQYF.

The genes are TRBV21-1 and TRBJ1-3. TRBV21-1 is annotated as a pseudogene. The CDR3 is 20 amino acids. The CDR3 DNA sequence: TGTGCCAGCAGCAAACTCCCGCAAGGCCGAAGGGCAGAGGGAGAAAACACCATATATTTT. This codes for CASSKLPQGRRAEGENTIYF.

The rearrangement uses TRBV28 and TRBJ2-5; 7 bases fit TRBD1. This CDR3 contains 16 residues. Germline loops: CDR1 MDHEN, CDR2 SYDVKM. V lost 3 bases to trimming and J lost 1 base; unmatched junction nucleotides: 8. The CDR3 DNA reads TGTGCCAGCAGTTTTATGGTGACAGGGAGCCAAGAGACCCAGTACTTC. This encodes CASSFMVTGSQETQYF.

The chain links TRBV7-9 to TRBJ1-4; possible D gene TRBD1, 6 bases. V lost 5 bases and J lost 6, with 13 bases in between. CDR3 length: 14 amino acids. The germline V gene has CDR1 SEHNR and CDR2 FQNEAQ (reference sequence). In DNA, the CDR3 is TGTGCCAGCAGCCCACAGGGTTGGTATGAAAAACTGTTTTTT. This translates into CASSPQGWYEKLFF.

The count of this clone is one. V and J are TRBV18 and TRBJ2-5, with no clear D. Between the trimmed V and J ends, which lost 0 bases and 3 bases, there was a span of 8 bases. This CDR3 is built from 14 residues. The germline V gene encodes CDR1 KGHSH and CDR2 LQKENI. The CDR3 DNA follows: TGTGCCAGCTCACCACCGAACGCAGAAGAGACCCAGTACTTC. Its protein product is CASSPPNAEETQYF.

The chain is built from TRBV19 and TRBJ2-5, with 15 bases fitting TRBD2. This CDR3 has 19 amino acids. The germline gives CDR1 LNHDA, CDR2 SQIVND (reference sequence). J lost 2 bases, V lost 3 bases, and 10 bases had no gene match. The CDR3 coding sequence is TGTGCCAGTAGTATCCCTCCGGGACTAGCGGGGGGTATGCAAGAGACCCAGTACTTC. As protein: CASSIPPGLAGGMQETQYF. Supplemented by reference TRBV19 and TRBJ2-5, the full variable domain reads DGGITQSPKYLFRKEGQNVTLSCEQNLNHDAMYWYRQDPGQGLRLIYYSQIVNDFQKGDIAEGYSVSREKKESFPLTVTSAQKNPTAFYLCASSIPPGLAGGMQETQYFGPGTRLLVL.

This chain connects TRBV6-5 to TRBJ2-1; no firm D call. Trimming removed 7 bases from V and 3 bases from J, with 13 bases in between. CDR1 MNHEY and CDR2 SVGAGI come from the germline V gene. The CDR3 extends over 14 amino acids. As DNA, the CDR3 is TGTGCCAGCACTTCCCCGGGTGGCTACAATGAGCAGTTCTTC. As protein: CASTSPGGYNEQFF.

The chain joins TRBV5-6 to TRBJ2-5; D is uncertain. The germline gives CDR1 SGHDT, CDR2 YYEEEE. The CDR3 length is 14 residues. Trimming stripped 1 base from V and 0 bases from J, with 7 bases between. CDR3 loop: CASSLKQNQETQYF. The CDR3 DNA follows: TGTGCCAGCAGCTTGAAACAGAACCAAGAGACCCAGTACTTC.

The genes are TRBV6-1 and TRBJ2-1, with D possibly matching TRBD1 (6 bases). The CDR3 has 15 amino acids. Germline lookup yields CDR1 MNHNS and CDR2 SASEGT. V was trimmed by 6 bases and J by 4 bases, leaving 16 bases between them. This chain's CDR3 is CASSLSKTGYNEQFF. Here the CDR3 DNA reads TGTGCCAGCAGCTTATCCAAGACAGGTTACAATGAGCAGTTCTTC.

CDR3 in DNA: TGTGCCAGCAGCTCCCCGACTAGCGGTAGCACAGATACGCAGTATTTT. Translation gives CASSSPTSGSTDTQYF. This chain joins TRBV5-6 and TRBJ2-3; 9 bases agree with TRBD2. The CDR3 consists of 16 residues. J gave up 0 bases and V 3 bases, and 5 bases lay outside the gene matches. The V gene's germline CDR1 is SGHDT and CDR2 YYEEEE.

This clone showed up just once. The genes are TRBV14 and TRBJ2-1, with a possible D match to TRBD1 (6 bases). Trimming pared 0 bases from V and 6 bases from J, leaving 15 bases between. CDR3 length equals 16 residues. The germline V gene has CDR1 SGHDN and CDR2 FVKESK. The CDR3 loop reads CASSQETGLMINEQFF. CDR3 coding DNA: TGTGCCAGCAGCCAAGAAACAGGGCTAATGATCAATGAGCAGTTCTTC.